Listed below are T cell receptor beta chains from one sample, sequenced in a study of blood T cell repertoires in COVID-19. Profiling relied on immunoSEQ multiplex PCR, and the TCRdb table lists in-frame clones only, not all of them. The sample includes under 150,000 clones, over 70% seen only once; the top ten take under 3%. The sample comprised peripheral blood. Receptors originate from a man aged 50-59 years with active COVID-19. Both conserved end residues are part of each CDR3. D genes are given only for firm matches. Clone size is shown for a subset of rows, as once, few, many or a class of expanded clone.

TRBJ1-1 TRBV4-1 TRBD1 - CASSHGGRTGAIWAEAFF TGCGCCAGCAGCCATGGAGGGAGGACAGGGGCTATATGGGCTGAAGCTTTCTTT
TRBJ1-2 TRBV20-1 - - CSARSGNGYTF TGCAGTGCTAGATCGGGTAATGGCTACACCTTC
TRBJ2-7 TRBV3-1/TRBV3-2 TRBD2 - CASSQTGTSHYEQYF TGTGCCAGCAGCCAGACCGGGACTAGCCACTACGAGCAGTACTTC
TRBJ1-6 TRBV27 - - CASSPRDNTNSPLHF TGTGCCAGCAGTCCTCGGGACAACACCAATTCACCCCTCCACTTT
TRBJ2-2 TRBV5-1 TRBD1 - CASSSTGSANTGELFF TGCGCCAGCAGCTCGACAGGGTCAGCGAACACCGGGGAGCTGTTTTTT
TRBJ1-2 TRBV6-5 TRBD1 once CASTPGQEYGYTF TGTGCCAGCACCCCGGGACAGGAGTATGGCTACACCTTC
TRBJ2-7 TRBV19 TRBD2 - CASSLGGKHYEQYF TGTGCCAGTAGTTTGGGAGGGAAACATTACGAGCAGTACTTC
TRBJ1-2 TRBV6-6 TRBD1 - CASSYSGTVVGYTF TGTGCCAGCAGTTACTCGGGGACAGTTGTTGGCTACACCTTC
TRBJ2-1 TRBV7-3 TRBD1 - CASSRAGGEQFF TGTGCCAGCAGTCGGGCAGGGGGTGAGCAGTTCTTC
TRBJ2-3 TRBV10-3 TRBD2 - CAISPGTSDLTQYF TGTGCCATTTCCCCCGGGACTAGCGATCTTACGCAGTATTTT
TRBJ1-1 TRBV10-3 - - CAISGTPNTEAFF TGTGCCATCAGCGGGACACCGAACACTGAAGCTTTCTTT
TRBJ1-1 TRBV11-3 - - CASSAGANTEAFF TGTGCCAGCAGCGCAGGGGCGAACACTGAAGCTTTCTTT
TRBJ1-1 TRBV7-9 TRBD1 - CASSPFGQGGLNTEAFF TGTGCCAGCAGCCCCTTTGGACAGGGAGGATTGAACACTGAAGCTTTCTTT
TRBJ2-1 TRBV5-1 TRBD2 - CASGERGDLNEQFF TGCGCCAGCGGCGAGCGGGGGGATCTCAATGAGCAGTTCTTC
TRBJ1-1 TRBV6-5 TRBD1 - CASSRDRAGTEAFF TGTGCCAGCAGCCGGGACAGGGCGGGCACTGAAGCTTTCTTT
TRBJ2-3 TRBV6-6 - - CAGGLSTGTQYF TGTGCCGGTGGCCTCTCAACGGGTACGCAGTATTTT
TRBJ2-2 TRBV11-2 - few CASSIRTGNRALFF TGTGCCAGCAGCATTCGGACCGGGAATAGGGCACTGTTTTTT